This T cell receptor (beta chain) was identified in a study of control samples from healthy donors and cancer patients. The CDR3 runs 16 residues. Germline lookup yields CDR1 LNHDA and CDR2 SQIVND (reference sequence). Trimming left V 3 bases short and J 0 bases short, with 12 bases between. Generated by immunoSEQ multiplex PCR, the TCRdb table keeps only in-frame clones and is missing some. The repertoire holds over 150,000 clones, with more than 85% as singletons. Sequenced input: blood. This TCR came from a woman aged 40-49 years in good health. The chain uses TRBV19 and TRBJ1-5; no definite D call. CDR3 nucleotides: TGTGCCAGTAGTATTAACGACCCGCATAGCAATCAGCCCCAGCATTTT. It yields the protein CASSINDPHSNQPQHF.